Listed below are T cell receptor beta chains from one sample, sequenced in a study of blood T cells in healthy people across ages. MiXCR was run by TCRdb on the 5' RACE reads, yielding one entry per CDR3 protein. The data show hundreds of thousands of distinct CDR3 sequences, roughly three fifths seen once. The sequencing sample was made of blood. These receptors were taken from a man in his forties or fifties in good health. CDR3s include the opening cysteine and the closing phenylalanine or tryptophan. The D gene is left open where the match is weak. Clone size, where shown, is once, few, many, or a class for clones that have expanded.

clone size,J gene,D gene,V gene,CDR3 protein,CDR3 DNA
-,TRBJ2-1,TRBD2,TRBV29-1,CSWGGLAAHNEQFF,TGCAGCTGGGGTGGACTAGCGGCTCACAATGAGCAGTTCTTC
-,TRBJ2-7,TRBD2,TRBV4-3,CASSQGLAGTSSYEQYF,TGCGCCAGCAGCCAAGGACTAGCGGGGACCAGCTCCTACGAGCAGTACTTC
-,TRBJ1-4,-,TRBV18,CASSRGPEKLFF,TGTGCCAGCTCTCGGGGGCCCGAAAAACTGTTTTTT
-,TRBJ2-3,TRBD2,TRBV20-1,CSANRLAVGTQYF,TGCAGTGCTAACAGACTAGCGGTGGGTACGCAGTATTTT
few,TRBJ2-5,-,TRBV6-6,CATVLGTGKETQYF,TGTGCCACCGTGTTGGGGACGGGAAAAGAGACCCAGTACTTC
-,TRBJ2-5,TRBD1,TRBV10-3,CAISERTGYGETQYF,TGTGCCATCAGTGAGAGGACAGGGTATGGGGAGACCCAGTACTTC
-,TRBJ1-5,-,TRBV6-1,CASSEWGDRLKVRWHF,TGTGCCAGCAGTGAATGGGGAGATCGGCTTAAAGTGCGATGGCATTTT
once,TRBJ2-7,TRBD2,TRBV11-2,CAGSLYRLAGTSYEQYF,TGTGCCGGCAGCCTCTATCGACTAGCGGGTACCTCCTACGAGCAGTACTTC
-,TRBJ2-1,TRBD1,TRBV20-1,CSAKIGTGAYNEQFF,TGCAGTGCCAAGATCGGGACAGGCGCCTACAATGAGCAGTTCTTC
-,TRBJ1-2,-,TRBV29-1,CSVVGRSYRGYTF,TGCAGCGTTGTAGGCAGGTCTTATCGAGGCTACACCTTC
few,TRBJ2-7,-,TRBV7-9,CASRTDNYEQYF,TGTGCCAGCAGGACAGATAACTACGAGCAGTACTTC
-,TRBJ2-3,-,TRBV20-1,CSASMGGRRYF,TGCAGTGCTAGTATGGGGGGGCGCAGGTATTTT
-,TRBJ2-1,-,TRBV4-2,CASSQEGAAVGYNEQFF,TGTGCCAGCAGCCAAGAAGGGGCTGCCGTCGGCTACAATGAGCAGTTCTTC
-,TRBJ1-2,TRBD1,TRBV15,CATSRSLQGANYGYTF,TGTGCCACCAGCAGATCACTCCAGGGGGCTAACTATGGCTACACCTTC
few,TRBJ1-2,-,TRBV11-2,CASSGREDYGYTF,TGTGCCAGCAGCGGGAGAGAGGACTATGGCTACACCTTC
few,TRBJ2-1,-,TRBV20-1,CSARDSGRTTPNEQFF,TGCAGTGCTAGAGATTCGGGACGGACGACCCCCAATGAGCAGTTCTTC
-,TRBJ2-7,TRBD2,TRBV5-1,CASSLRTSGSSYNEQYF,TGCGCCAGCAGCTTACGGACTAGCGGGAGCTCCTACAATGAGCAGTACTTC
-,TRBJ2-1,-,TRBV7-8,CASTPRQASYNEQFF,TGTGCCAGCACCCCTAGACAGGCTAGCTACAATGAGCAGTTCTTC
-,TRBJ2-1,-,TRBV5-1,CASSLAPRSGDEQFF,TGCGCCAGCAGCTTGGCCCCCAGGTCCGGTGATGAGCAGTTCTTC
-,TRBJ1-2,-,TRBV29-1,CSAAGRDGGYTF,TGCAGCGCCGCGGGCAGGGACGGCGGCTACACCTTC
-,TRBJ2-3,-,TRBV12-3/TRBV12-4,CASSSPFRGYDTDTQYF,TGTGCCAGCAGTTCACCTTTCCGGGGGTATGACACAGATACGCAGTATTTT
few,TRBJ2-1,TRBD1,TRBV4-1,CASSQSGQGNNEQFF,TGCGCCAGCAGCCAATCGGGACAGGGAAACAATGAGCAGTTCTTC
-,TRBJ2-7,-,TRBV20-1,CSARDLRQVDPGEQYF,TGCAGTGCTAGAGATTTGCGACAGGTAGACCCCGGCGAGCAGTACTTC
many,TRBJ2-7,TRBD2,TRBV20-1,CSARTSGSYEQYF,TGCAGTGCCCGGACTAGCGGGTCTTACGAGCAGTACTTC
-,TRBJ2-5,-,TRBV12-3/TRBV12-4,CASSFREGMPRFRQYF,TGTGCCAGCAGTTTCCGAGAGGGCATGCCACGTTTTAGGCAGTACTTC
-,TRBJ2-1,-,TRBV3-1,CASSQGTVNNEQFF,TGTGCCAGCAGCCAAGGGACAGTAAACAATGAGCAGTTCTTC
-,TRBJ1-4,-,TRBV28,CAAEGEGGDEELFF,TGTGCCGCAGAAGGAGAGGGTGGGGATGAAGAACTGTTTTTT
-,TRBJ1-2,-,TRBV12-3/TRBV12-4,CASSFGLTYGYTF,TGTGCCAGCAGTTTCGGACTAACCTATGGCTACACCTTC
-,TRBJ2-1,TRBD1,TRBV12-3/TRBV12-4,CASSVRDRVIEQFF,TGTGCCAGCAGTGTCCGGGACAGGGTCATCGAGCAGTTCTTC
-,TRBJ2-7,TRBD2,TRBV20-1,CSARVPTGLAGGEQYF,TGCAGTGCTAGAGTTCCCACGGGACTAGCGGGGGGTGAGCAGTACTTC
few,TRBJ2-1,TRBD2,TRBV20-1,CSARDLATSGGANEQFF,TGCAGTGCTAGAGATCTCGCCACTAGCGGGGGGGCCAATGAGCAGTTCTTC
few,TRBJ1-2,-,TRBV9,CASSVASGVGGYTF,TGTGCCAGCAGCGTAGCTTCGGGTGTTGGTGGCTACACCTTC
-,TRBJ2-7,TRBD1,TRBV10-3,CAISDVRTGSYEQYF,TGTGCCATCAGTGATGTGAGGACAGGGTCCTACGAGCAGTACTTC
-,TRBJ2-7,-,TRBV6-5,CASRNSRGATYEQYF,TGTGCCAGCAGAAACAGCAGGGGGGCTACCTACGAGCAGTACTTC
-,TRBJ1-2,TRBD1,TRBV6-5,CASSQGQLCGYTF,TGTGCCAGCAGCCAGGGACAGTTGTGCGGCTACACCTTC
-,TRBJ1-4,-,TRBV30,CAWRQEKLFF,TGTGCCTGGAGACAGGAAAAACTGTTTTTT
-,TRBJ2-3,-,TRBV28,CASSVAQTDTQYF,TGTGCCAGCAGTGTAGCCCAGACAGATACGCAGTATTTT
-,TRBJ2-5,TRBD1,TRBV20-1,CSATVRGGSQETQYF,TGCAGTGCTACCGTAAGAGGGGGCAGCCAAGAGACCCAGTACTTC
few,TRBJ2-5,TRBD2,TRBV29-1,CSVGTGTSGGETQYF,TGCAGCGTTGGCACCGGGACTAGCGGGGGAGAGACCCAGTACTTC
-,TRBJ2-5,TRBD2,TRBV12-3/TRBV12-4,CASSLSGGWQETQYF,TGTGCCAGCAGTTTGAGCGGGGGATGGCAAGAGACCCAGTACTTC
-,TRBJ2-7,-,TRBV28,CAASPLARSYEQYF,TGTGCCGCTTCACCCCTAGCACGATCCTACGAGCAGTACTTC
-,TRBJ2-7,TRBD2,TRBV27,CASSSTALAWSPYEQYF,TGTGCCAGCAGTTCAACCGCACTAGCGTGGAGCCCCTACGAGCAGTACTTC
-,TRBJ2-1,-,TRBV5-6,CASSSSWGPYNEQFF,TGTGCCAGCAGCAGCTCGTGGGGACCGTACAATGAGCAGTTCTTC
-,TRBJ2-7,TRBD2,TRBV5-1,CASSLSGTSAPYEQYF,TGCGCCAGCAGCTTATCCGGGACTAGCGCTCCCTACGAGCAGTACTTC
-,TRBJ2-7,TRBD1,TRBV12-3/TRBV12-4,CASSPTGALDEQYF,TGTGCCAGCAGCCCCACAGGGGCCCTTGACGAGCAGTACTTC
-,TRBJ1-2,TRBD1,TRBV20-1,CSASTGGIGGYTF,TGCAGTGCTAGTACAGGGGGGATTGGCGGCTACACCTTC
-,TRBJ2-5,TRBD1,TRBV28,CASSSVTGALALMGTQYF,TGTGCCAGCAGTTCCGTTACAGGGGCGCTCGCCCTAATGGGGACCCAGTACTTC